These 30 T cell receptor beta chains came from one sample sequenced in a study of T cell responses to AZD1222 COVID-19 vaccine. Only in-frame clones appear in the TCRdb table, and some are missing; sequencing was by immunoSEQ multiplex PCR. The sample contains 140,000 or so clones, just over 90% of which appear only once. The specimen comprised peripheral blood, sampled 28 days after the second AZD1222 dose. The receptors shown here come from an adult who received the AZD1222 COVID-19 vaccine.

The rearrangement links TRBV30 to TRBJ1-5; the D is unclear. This CDR3 spans 14 amino acids. Germline-derived CDR1 and CDR2 are GTSNPN and SVGIG (reference sequence). The germline V and J ends were trimmed by 5 bases and 6 bases, with 17 bases remaining between them. The CDR3 sequence: CAWDAKEDFQPQHF. The CDR3 coding sequence is TGTGCCTGGGATGCCAAGGAGGATTTTCAGCCCCAGCATTTT.

In this sample, this clone turned up once. The rearrangement links TRBV2 to TRBJ1-6, with D maybe TRBD1 (5 bases). This CDR3 region has 14 residues. Trimming stripped 5 bases from V and 4 bases from J, with 9 bases between. Germline V lookup: CDR1 SNHLY, CDR2 FYNNEI. CDR3: CASSSGTYNSPLHF. Here the CDR3 DNA reads TGTGCCAGCAGTAGCGGGACTTATAATTCACCCCTCCACTTT.

This chain uses TRBV7-2 with TRBJ1-2; D unclear. V lost 1 base, J lost 4 bases, and 10 bases lay in between. In germline, CDR1 is SGHTA, CDR2 FQGNSA. CDR3 size: 14 residues. For the CDR3, the DNA is TGTGCCAGCAGCTTAGTGGTGTCAGGCTATGGCTACACCTTC. Translated, it gives CASSLVVSGYGYTF.

This clone was counted once. The chain carries TRBV7-3 and TRBJ1-1; no firm D call. The CDR3 loop spans 16 amino acids. Trimming left V 5 bases short and J 3 bases short, with 19 bases between. Germline CDR1 and CDR2: SGHTA and FQGTGA. DNA for the CDR3: TGTGCCAGCAGCCGTCTTTCCTACTCGAGGGACACTGAAGCTTTCTTT. Translating it yields CASSRLSYSRDTEAFF.

This chain connects TRBV7-2 to TRBJ2-5; D is perhaps TRBD2 (6 bases). The V gene's germline CDR1 is SGHTA and CDR2 FQGNSA. Trimming cost V 1 base and J 5 bases, with 11 bases left between them. The CDR3 has 14 amino acids. CDR3 sequence: CASSLGGLGETQYF. The CDR3 nucleotides read TGTGCCAGCAGCTTAGGGGGACTGGGGGAGACCCAGTACTTC.

J is TRBJ2-5 and V is TRBV9; D not resolved. This CDR3 region has 13 residues. Germline V gene lookup returns CDR1 SGDLS and CDR2 YYNGEE. V was clipped by 3 bases and J by 3 bases, with 9 bases between them. The CDR3 sequence: CASSDKLKETQYF. Here the CDR3 DNA reads TGTGCCAGCAGCGACAAGCTCAAAGAGACCCAGTACTTC.

V is TRBV6-2 or TRBV6-3 and J is TRBJ2-6; D not resolved. The CDR3 sequence is 18 residues long. Trimming removed 0 bases from V and 0 bases from J, with 12 bases in between. CDR1 MNHEY and CDR2 SVGEGT come from the germline V gene. In nucleotides, the CDR3 is TGTGCCAGCAGTTACTCGAGGCTTATCCGCTCTGGGGCCAACGTCCTGACTTTC. This codes for CASSYSRLIRSGANVLTF.

The gene calls are TRBV19 and TRBJ1-4; D call uncertain. Germline-derived CDR1 and CDR2 are LNHDA and SQIVND (reference sequence). This CDR3 is 13 amino acids long. Trimming shortened V by 6 bases and J by 3 bases, and 8 bases separated the two germline ends. CDR3 sequence (DNA): TGTGCCAGTAGAGAAGAGGCTAATGAAAAACTGTTTTTT. Translating it yields CASREEANEKLFF.

The chain employs TRBV3-1 (or the pseudogene TRBV3-2) and TRBJ2-3; 8 nucleotides line up with TRBD1. This CDR3 has 15 amino acids. V dropped 2 bases and J dropped 2; count of bases not matched to a gene: 3. CDR1 and CDR2 from the germline V gene are LGHDT and YNNKEL (reference sequence). CDR3 nucleotide sequence: TGTGCCAGCAGCCAAATGGACAGGGACACAGATACGCAGTATTTT. This gives the protein CASSQMDRDTDTQYF.

The chain employs TRBV18 and TRBJ2-2; no firm D call. CDR1 is KGHSH and CDR2 is LQKENI in the germline V gene. The CDR3 is 13 amino acids. Trimming took off 6 bases at V and 6 bases at J, with 11 bases between the two ends. CDR3 bases: TGTGCCAGCTCCCCCGTTCCAGCCGGGGAGCTGTTTTTT. Encoded protein: CASSPVPAGELFF.

V gene TRBV5-4 combines with J gene TRBJ1-1; the D gene is possibly TRBD1 (5 bases). Germline-derived CDR1 and CDR2 are SGHNT and YYREEE (reference sequence). V was clipped by 7 bases and J by 7 bases, with 17 bases between them. The CDR3 is 13 residues long. Here the CDR3 reads CASARGGTGEAFF. The DNA of the CDR3 is TGTGCCAGCGCCCGGGGGGGAACGGGTGAAGCTTTCTTT.

This clone was observed a handful of times. The rearrangement joins TRBV7-3 to TRBJ1-1, with a possible D match to TRBD1 (6 bases). Trimming pared 4 bases from V and 3 bases from J, leaving 9 bases between. Germline CDR1 is SGHTA and CDR2 is FQGTGA. The CDR3 is made up of 13 amino acids. Here the CDR3 DNA reads TGTGCCAGCAGCTGGGACACCCACACTGAAGCTTTCTTT. Protein product: CASSWDTHTEAFF.

The J gene is TRBJ1-4, the V gene TRBV27; D may be TRBD1 (6 bases). The CDR3 has 17 amino acids. The V end was cut by 5 bases, the J end by 0 bases, with 16 bases between. The V gene's germline CDR1 is MNHEY and CDR2 SMNVEV (reference sequence). This chain's CDR3 is CASSPRATGATNEKLFF. The CDR3 DNA reads TGTGCCAGCAGTCCCCGGGCGACAGGTGCAACTAATGAAAAACTGTTTTTT.

The chain employs TRBV29-1 and TRBJ1-2; tentatively, D is TRBD1 (5 bases). The CDR3 loop spans 14 amino acids. Trimming took 3 bases from V and 5 from J, leaving 16 bases between them. Germline CDR1 and CDR2: SQVTM and ANQGSEA. CDR3 region: CSVDSPQGRYGYTF. The CDR3 region has the DNA TGCAGCGTTGACAGCCCCCAGGGCAGGTATGGCTACACCTTC. Complete variable domain (other parts from reference TRBV29-1 and TRBJ1-2): SAVISQKPSRDICQRGTSLTIQCQVDSQVTMMFWYRQQPGQSLTLIATANQGSEATYESGFVIDKFPISRPNLTFSTLTVSNMSPEDSSIYLCSVDSPQGRYGYTFGSGTRLTVV.

This chain connects TRBV20-1 to TRBJ2-7, with 8 bases that match TRBD2. The CDR3 is 13 amino acids. Germline CDR1 DFQATT, CDR2 SNEGSKA (reference sequence). Trimming cost V 3 bases and J 2 bases; bases outside gene matches: 3. The CDR3, as DNA: TGCAGTGCTAGTTCGGGAGGGCCCTACGAGCAGTACTTC. As protein: CSASSGGPYEQYF.

The CDR3 region is CASSLHFVLNEKLFF. CDR3 nucleotide sequence: TGTGCCAGCAGCCTGCATTTCGTATTGAATGAAAAACTGTTTTTT. The V and J genes are TRBV14 and TRBJ1-4; the D is unclear. V was cut by 4 bases and J by 5 bases, with 14 bases left in between. CDR1 and CDR2 (germline): SGHDN, FVKESK. This CDR3 region has 15 residues.

This chain links TRBV6-2 or TRBV6-3 with TRBJ1-2; TRBD1 matches 7 bases. The trim removed 4 bases at V and 0 bases at J, leaving 8 bases unmatched. Germline V gene sequence: CDR1 MNHEY, CDR2 SVGEGT. This CDR3 has 16 residues. The CDR3 bases are TGTGCCAGCAGTTTCGACCCCAGGGGGACTAACTATGGCTACACCTTC. It translates to CASSFDPRGTNYGYTF.

This chain uses TRBV14 with TRBJ2-7, with TRBD2 matching over 7 bases. The V gene end was trimmed by 6 bases and the J gene end by 3 bases; junction bases not matched to a gene: 8. Germline CDR1 and CDR2: SGHDN and FVKESK. This CDR3 region has 14 residues. CDR3 loop: CASSTSALLYEQYF. The CDR3 nucleotides read TGTGCCAGCAGTACTAGCGCCTTACTCTACGAGCAGTACTTC.

The chain employs TRBV5-4 and TRBJ1-1; weak D call: TRBD1 (5 bases). Germline CDR1 and CDR2: SGHNT and YYREEE (reference sequence). This CDR3 contains 15 residues. Trimming left V 4 bases short and J 6 bases short, with 19 bases between. The CDR3 coding sequence is TGTGCCAGCAGCCCGACCCCCGGGGGGTTCTCTGAAGCTTTCTTT. This codes for CASSPTPGGFSEAFF.

This clone has only a few counts. This chain connects TRBV29-1 to TRBJ2-7, with 10 bases aligning to TRBD1. Germline loops: CDR1 SQVTM, CDR2 ANQGSEA. V shed 6 bases, J shed 3 bases, and the junction held 17 bases outside the gene matches. There are 17 residues in the CDR3. The CDR3 region is CSVPTRDRGLNNYEQYF. CDR3 DNA: TGCAGCGTCCCCACTCGGGACAGGGGCCTGAACAACTACGAGCAGTACTTC.

A remark on this clone: This specimen includes other DNA sequences encoding the same CDR3. The chain is built from TRBV18 and TRBJ1-3, with a weak D call TRBD1 (5 bases). Germline V lookup: CDR1 KGHSH, CDR2 LQKENI. The CDR3 is 15 amino acids. V lost 3 bases to trimming and J lost 1 base, with 10 bases between them. CDR3 amino acids: CASSPSGTSGNTIYF. In nucleotides, the CDR3 is TGTGCCAGCTCACCTTCCGGGACGTCTGGAAACACCATATATTTT.

The rearrangement links TRBV27 to TRBJ2-5; 11 bases are a match to TRBD2. The V segment lost 10 bases and the J segment 0 bases; nucleotides outside the gene matches: 16. The CDR3 is made up of 18 amino acids. Germline values: CDR1 MNHEY, CDR2 SMNVEV (reference sequence). CDR3 region: CANWGTSGRTKHQETQYF. CDR3 coding DNA: TGTGCCAACTGGGGGACTAGCGGACGAACTAAACACCAAGAGACCCAGTACTTC.

This clone was observed a single time. V is TRBV19 and J is TRBJ1-5, with a tentative D call TRBD1 (6 bases). In germline, CDR1 is LNHDA, CDR2 SQIVND (reference sequence). V lost 3 bases to trimming and J lost 5 bases, with 14 bases between them. This CDR3 has 15 amino acids. CDR3 nucleotide sequence: TGTGCCAGTAGTATCCGAGGGGGGGCCGATCAGCCCCAGCATTTT. Its translation: CASSIRGGADQPQHF.

The CDR3 is CASSPSGGGQETQYF. CDR3 bases: TGCGCCAGCAGCCCTAGCGGGGGGGGCCAAGAGACCCAGTACTTC. J is TRBJ2-5 and V is TRBV5-1; TRBD2 matches at 12 bases. Unmatched junction bases numbered 2, after V lost 4 bases and J lost 1 base. CDR3 length equals 15 residues. From germline, CDR1 is SGHRS and CDR2 YFSETQ.

This chain joins TRBV9 and TRBJ2-7; 8 bases fit TRBD1. The CDR3 is 15 residues long. Germline V lookup: CDR1 SGDLS, CDR2 YYNGEE. The junction had 11 bases not matched to a gene; V was cut back by 5 bases and J by 4 bases. CDR3 DNA sequence: TGTGCCAGCAGTCCCTGGGCAGGGGGCAGGTACGAGCAGTACTTC. This codes for CASSPWAGGRYEQYF.

This chain joins TRBV11-2 and TRBJ1-1; TRBD1 aligns across 10 bases. The CDR3 runs 15 residues. CDR1 and CDR2 from the germline V gene are SGHAT and FQNNGV. J was trimmed by 4 bases and V by 5 bases; bases with no gene match: 7. The CDR3 DNA sequence: TGTGCCAGCAGCAAATCGACAGGGGGCCGCACTGAAGCTTTCTTT. Translated, it gives CASSKSTGGRTEAFF.

The chain joins TRBV5-1 to TRBJ1-6; 9 positions agree with TRBD1. The CDR3 spans 15 residues. With 2 bases clipped from V and 7 bases from J, the junction kept 4 bases outside the gene matches. Looked up from germline, CDR1 is SGHRS and CDR2 is YFSETQ. This CDR3 is CASSLQGAQNSPLHF. CDR3 sequence (DNA): TGCGCCAGCAGCTTACAGGGGGCGCAAAATTCACCCCTCCACTTT.

This chain joins TRBV27 and TRBJ2-7; possible D gene TRBD1, 6 bases. This CDR3 has 15 residues. Trimming removed 3 bases from V and 0 bases from J, with 12 bases in between. Germline CDR1 MNHEY, CDR2 SMNVEV (reference sequence). CDR3 nucleotides: TGTGCCAGCAGTTTGCGGCAGGGGTCCTCCTACGAGCAGTACTTC. It codes for CASSLRQGSSYEQYF.

The CDR3 DNA is TGTGCCAGCAGCGTCTCGGACAGCTCCTATAATTCACCCCTCCACTTT. It codes for CASSVSDSSYNSPLHF. The chain has TRBV9 and TRBJ1-6, with TRBD1 as a possible D gene (6 bases). Germline V gene sequence: CDR1 SGDLS, CDR2 YYNGEE. Trimming took off 2 bases at V and 0 bases at J, with 9 bases between the two ends. The CDR3 spans 16 residues.

The chain is built from TRBV19 and TRBJ1-1; 7 bases fit TRBD1. The V gene's germline CDR1 is LNHDA and CDR2 SQIVND (reference sequence). The CDR3 totals 16 residues. Trimming cost V 5 bases and J 0 bases; bases outside gene matches: 9. In DNA, the CDR3 is TGTGCCAGTAGTGCCAAGACAGGGTCCGTGAACACTGAAGCTTTCTTT. Its protein product is CASSAKTGSVNTEAFF.